This T cell receptor beta chain was identified in a study of CD8 T cells in Susac syndrome. Study-wide findings and caveats: In Susac syndrome, the CD4+ T cell repertoires did not show clonal expansion.

Turning to this clonotype: Its matching antigen is unknown.

It was with random hexamers that 0.5 to 1 ug RNA was reverse transcribed. Using its own MiXCR run on the immunoSEQ multiplex PCR reads, TCRdb lists one record per CDR3 protein. The repertoire holds more than 200,000 distinct CDR3 sequences, with approximately 94% as singletons. The clonotype was recovered from a human donor with Susac syndrome. The sample taken for sequencing was CD4+ T cells from PBMCs.

The CDR3 here is CSAQTPQFGAVKYNEQFF. Here the CDR3 DNA reads TGCAGTGCTCAGACCCCCCAATTTGGAGCGGTGAAGTACAATGAGCAGTTCTTC. The chain couples TRBV20-1 to TRBJ2-1; a possible D gene is TRBD2 (5 bases). The CDR3 runs 18 residues. V shed 5 bases and J shed 4 bases, with 27 bases lying between them. Per the germline V gene, CDR1 is DFQATT and CDR2 is SNEGSKA (reference sequence).